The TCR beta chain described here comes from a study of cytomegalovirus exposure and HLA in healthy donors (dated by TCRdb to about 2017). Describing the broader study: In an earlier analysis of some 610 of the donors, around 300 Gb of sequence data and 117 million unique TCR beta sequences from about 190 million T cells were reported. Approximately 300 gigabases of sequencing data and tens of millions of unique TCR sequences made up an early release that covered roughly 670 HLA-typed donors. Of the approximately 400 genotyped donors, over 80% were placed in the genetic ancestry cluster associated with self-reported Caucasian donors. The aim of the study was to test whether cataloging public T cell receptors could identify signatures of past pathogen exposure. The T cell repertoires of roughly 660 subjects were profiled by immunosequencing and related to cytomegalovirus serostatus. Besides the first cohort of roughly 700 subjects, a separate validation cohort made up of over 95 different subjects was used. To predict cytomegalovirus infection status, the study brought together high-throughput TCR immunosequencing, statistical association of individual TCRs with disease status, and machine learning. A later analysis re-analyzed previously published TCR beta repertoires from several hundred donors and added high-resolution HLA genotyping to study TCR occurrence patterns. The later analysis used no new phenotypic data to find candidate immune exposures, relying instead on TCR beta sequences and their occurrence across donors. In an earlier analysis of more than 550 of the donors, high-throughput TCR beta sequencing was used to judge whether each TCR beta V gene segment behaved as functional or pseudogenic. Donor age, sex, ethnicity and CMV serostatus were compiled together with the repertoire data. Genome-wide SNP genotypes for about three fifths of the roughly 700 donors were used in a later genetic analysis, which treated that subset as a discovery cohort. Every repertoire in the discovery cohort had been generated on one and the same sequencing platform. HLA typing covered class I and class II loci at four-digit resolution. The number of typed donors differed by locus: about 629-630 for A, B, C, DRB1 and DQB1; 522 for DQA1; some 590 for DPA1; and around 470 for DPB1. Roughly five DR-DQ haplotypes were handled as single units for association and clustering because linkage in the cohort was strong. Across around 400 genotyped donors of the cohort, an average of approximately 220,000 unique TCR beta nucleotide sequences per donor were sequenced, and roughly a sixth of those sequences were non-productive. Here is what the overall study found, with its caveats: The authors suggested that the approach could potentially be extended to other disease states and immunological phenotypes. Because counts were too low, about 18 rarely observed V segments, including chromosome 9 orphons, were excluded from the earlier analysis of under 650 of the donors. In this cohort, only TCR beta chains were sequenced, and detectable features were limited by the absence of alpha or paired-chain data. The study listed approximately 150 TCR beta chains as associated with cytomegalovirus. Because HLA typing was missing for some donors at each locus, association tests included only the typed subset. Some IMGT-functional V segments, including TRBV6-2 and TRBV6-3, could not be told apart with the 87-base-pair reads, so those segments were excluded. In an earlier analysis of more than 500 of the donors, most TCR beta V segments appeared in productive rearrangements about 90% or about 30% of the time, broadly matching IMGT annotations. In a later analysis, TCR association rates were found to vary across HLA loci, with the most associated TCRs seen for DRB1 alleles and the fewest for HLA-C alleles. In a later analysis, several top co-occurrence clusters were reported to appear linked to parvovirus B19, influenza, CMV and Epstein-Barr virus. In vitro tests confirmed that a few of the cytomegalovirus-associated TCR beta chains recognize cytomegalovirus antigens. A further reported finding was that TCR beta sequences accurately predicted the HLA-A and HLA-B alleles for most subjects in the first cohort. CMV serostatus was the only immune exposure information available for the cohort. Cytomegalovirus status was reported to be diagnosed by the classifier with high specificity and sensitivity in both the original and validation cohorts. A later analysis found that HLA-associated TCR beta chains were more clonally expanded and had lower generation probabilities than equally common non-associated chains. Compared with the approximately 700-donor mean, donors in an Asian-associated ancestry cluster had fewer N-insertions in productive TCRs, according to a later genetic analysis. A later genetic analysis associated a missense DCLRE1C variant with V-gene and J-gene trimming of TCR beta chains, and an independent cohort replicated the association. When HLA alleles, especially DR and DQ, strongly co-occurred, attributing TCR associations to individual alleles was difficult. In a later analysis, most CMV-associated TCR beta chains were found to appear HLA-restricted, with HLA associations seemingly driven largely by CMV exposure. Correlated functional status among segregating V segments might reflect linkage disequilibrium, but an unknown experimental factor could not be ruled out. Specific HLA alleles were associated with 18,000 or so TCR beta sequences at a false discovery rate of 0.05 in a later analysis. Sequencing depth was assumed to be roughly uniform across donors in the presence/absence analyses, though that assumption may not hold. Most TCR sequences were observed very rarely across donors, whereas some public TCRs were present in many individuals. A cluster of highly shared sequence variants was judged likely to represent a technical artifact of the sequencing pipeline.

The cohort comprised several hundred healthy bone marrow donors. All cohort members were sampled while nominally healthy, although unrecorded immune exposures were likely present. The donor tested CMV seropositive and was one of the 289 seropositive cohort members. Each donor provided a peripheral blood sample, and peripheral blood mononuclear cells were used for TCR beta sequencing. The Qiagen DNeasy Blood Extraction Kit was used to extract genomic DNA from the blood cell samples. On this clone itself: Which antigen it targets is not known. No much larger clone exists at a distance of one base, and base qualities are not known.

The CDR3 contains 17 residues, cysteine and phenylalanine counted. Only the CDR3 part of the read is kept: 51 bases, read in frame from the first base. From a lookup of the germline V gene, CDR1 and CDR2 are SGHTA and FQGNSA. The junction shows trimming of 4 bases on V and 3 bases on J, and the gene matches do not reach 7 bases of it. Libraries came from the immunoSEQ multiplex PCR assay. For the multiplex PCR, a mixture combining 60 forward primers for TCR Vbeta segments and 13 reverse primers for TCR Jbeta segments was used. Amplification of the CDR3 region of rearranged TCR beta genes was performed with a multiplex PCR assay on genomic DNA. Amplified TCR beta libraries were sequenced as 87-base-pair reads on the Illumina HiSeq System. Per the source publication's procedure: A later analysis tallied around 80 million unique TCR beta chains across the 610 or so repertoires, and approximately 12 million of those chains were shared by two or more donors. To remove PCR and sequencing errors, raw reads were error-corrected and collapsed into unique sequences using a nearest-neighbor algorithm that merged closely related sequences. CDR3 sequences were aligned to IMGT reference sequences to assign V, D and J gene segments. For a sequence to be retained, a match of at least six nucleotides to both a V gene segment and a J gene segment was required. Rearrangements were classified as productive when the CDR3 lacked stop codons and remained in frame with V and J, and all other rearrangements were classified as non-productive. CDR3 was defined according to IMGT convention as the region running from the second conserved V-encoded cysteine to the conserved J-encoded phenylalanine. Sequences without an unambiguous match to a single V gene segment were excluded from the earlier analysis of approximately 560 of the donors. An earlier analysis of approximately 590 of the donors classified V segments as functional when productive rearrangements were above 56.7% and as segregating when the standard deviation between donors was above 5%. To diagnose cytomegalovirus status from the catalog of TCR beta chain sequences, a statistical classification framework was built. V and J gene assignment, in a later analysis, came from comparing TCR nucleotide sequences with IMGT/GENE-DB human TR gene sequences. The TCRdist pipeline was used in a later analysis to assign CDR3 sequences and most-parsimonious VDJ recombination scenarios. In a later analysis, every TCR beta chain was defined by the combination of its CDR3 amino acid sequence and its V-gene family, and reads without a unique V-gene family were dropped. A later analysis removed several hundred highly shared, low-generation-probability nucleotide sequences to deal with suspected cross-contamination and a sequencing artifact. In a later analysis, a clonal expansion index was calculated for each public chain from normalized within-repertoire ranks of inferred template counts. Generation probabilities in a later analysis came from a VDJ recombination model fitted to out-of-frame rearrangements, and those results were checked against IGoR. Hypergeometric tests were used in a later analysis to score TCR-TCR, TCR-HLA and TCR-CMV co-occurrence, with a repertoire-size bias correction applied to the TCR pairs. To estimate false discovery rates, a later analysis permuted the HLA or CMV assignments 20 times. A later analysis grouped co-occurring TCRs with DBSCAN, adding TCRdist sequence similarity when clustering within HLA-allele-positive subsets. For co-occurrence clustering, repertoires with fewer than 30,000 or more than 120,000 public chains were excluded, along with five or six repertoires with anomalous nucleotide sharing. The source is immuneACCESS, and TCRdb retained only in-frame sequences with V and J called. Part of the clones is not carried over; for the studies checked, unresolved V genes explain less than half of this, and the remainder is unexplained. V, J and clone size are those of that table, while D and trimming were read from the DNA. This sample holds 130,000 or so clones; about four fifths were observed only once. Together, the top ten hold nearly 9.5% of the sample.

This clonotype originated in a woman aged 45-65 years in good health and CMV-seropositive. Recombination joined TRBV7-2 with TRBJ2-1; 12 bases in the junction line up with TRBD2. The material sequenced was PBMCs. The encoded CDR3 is CASSSSLAGGLYNEQFF. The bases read TGTGCCAGCAGCTCTTCACTAGCGGGGGGCCTCTACAATGAGCAGTTCTTC.